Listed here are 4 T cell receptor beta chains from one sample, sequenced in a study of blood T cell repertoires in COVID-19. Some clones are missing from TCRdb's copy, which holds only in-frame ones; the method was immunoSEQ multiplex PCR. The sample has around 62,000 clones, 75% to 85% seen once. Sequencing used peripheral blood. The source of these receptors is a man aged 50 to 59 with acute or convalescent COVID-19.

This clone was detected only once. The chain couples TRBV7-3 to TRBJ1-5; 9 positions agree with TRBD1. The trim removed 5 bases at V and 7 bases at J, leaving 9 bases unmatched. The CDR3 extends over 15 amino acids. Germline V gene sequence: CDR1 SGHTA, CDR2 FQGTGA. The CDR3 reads CASSPLGQGPQPQHF. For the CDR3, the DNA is TGTGCCAGCAGCCCCTTGGGACAGGGACCACAGCCCCAGCATTTT.

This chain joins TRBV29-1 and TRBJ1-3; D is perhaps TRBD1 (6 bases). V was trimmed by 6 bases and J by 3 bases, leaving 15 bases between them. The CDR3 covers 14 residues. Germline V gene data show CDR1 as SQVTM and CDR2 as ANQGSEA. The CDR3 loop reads CSVVAGAGGNTIYF. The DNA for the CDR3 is TGCAGCGTGGTGGCAGGGGCGGGTGGAAACACCATATATTTT.

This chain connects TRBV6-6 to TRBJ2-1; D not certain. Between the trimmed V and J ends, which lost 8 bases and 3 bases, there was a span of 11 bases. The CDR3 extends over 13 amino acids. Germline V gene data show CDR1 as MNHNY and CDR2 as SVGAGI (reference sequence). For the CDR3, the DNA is TGTGCCAGCCGGCAGGTTGACTACAATGAGCAGTTCTTC. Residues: CASRQVDYNEQFF.

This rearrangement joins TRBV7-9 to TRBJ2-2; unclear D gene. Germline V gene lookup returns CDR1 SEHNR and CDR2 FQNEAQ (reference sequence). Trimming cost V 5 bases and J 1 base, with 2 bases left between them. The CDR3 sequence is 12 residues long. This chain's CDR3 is CASSRNTGELFF. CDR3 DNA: TGTGCCAGCAGCCGGAACACCGGGGAGCTGTTTTTT.